The rows below give T cell receptor beta chains drawn from one sample of a study of blood T cells in healthy people across ages. One entry per CDR3 protein results from TCRdb running MiXCR on the 5' RACE reads. The sample carries roughly 800,000 distinct CDR3 sequences, about 62% recorded once. The sample taken for sequencing was blood. The origin of the receptors is a man aged 25 to 40 in good health. CDR3s leave out the opening cysteine and the closing phenylalanine or tryptophan. The D gene is left open where the match is weak.

CDR3: ASSPRQGSLGEQY
D: TRBD1
V: TRBV7-9

CDR3: ASKADSPLEETQY
D: -
V: TRBV2

CDR3: ASSDSGAMGGEQY
D: -
V: TRBV7-6

CDR3: SARDAYSYLLETQY
D: -
V: TRBV20-1

CDR3: SAISGGAGDTQY
D: TRBD2
V: TRBV20-1

CDR3: SVARTRAPTDEQY
D: -
V: TRBV29-1

CDR3: ASSLWTGGQGETQY
D: TRBD1
V: TRBV5-4

CDR3: ASSSLLREQY
D: -
V: TRBV27

CDR3: ASRGEFAETQY
D: -
V: TRBV3-1

CDR3: ASRLWTGRDGYT
D: -
V: TRBV6-5

CDR3: ASSFADQDTQY
D: -
V: TRBV5-1

CDR3: ASSQTGTGMPDTQY
D: TRBD1
V: TRBV5-1

CDR3: ASSPQERGGYT
D: -
V: TRBV6-5

CDR3: SARPPGAITYNEQF
D: -
V: TRBV20-1

CDR3: ASSPRRQDTEAF
D: -
V: TRBV7-9

CDR3: SFRTGSYEQY
D: TRBD1
V: TRBV29-1

CDR3: ATQGGTKNEKLF
D: -
V: TRBV7-9

CDR3: AISDKDREQY
D: -
V: TRBV10-3

CDR3: SVVSWQETQY
D: -
V: TRBV29-1

CDR3: AIFTGDSSTDTQY
D: -
V: TRBV10-3

CDR3: ASRPGTALGETRY
D: TRBD1
V: TRBV28

CDR3: ASSPLSSGGARAVETQY
D: TRBD2
V: TRBV4-2

CDR3: SARGADLNTDTQY
D: -
V: TRBV20-1

CDR3: ASSLEVGYEQY
D: -
V: TRBV27

CDR3: SVTLQERGPDTQY
D: -
V: TRBV29-1

CDR3: ASTKRDGETYEQY
D: -
V: TRBV4-1

CDR3: SARGLWGSTEAF
D: -
V: TRBV20-1

CDR3: ASRTTVGAWGNTEAF
D: -
V: TRBV12-3/TRBV12-4

CDR3: ASSQGVGLAYNEQF
D: TRBD2
V: TRBV4-1

CDR3: SAREGSNTGELF
D: -
V: TRBV20-1

CDR3: ASSPRSQGEKLF
D: -
V: TRBV5-1

CDR3: ATAGGGRFYNEQF
D: TRBD2
V: TRBV12-3/TRBV12-4

CDR3: ASSPALGREGEQY
D: -
V: TRBV4-3

CDR3: ASSHLPQAGAYEQY
D: TRBD2
V: TRBV4-3

CDR3: AWSRDSYEQY
D: -
V: TRBV30

CDR3: SAYKSGTEAF
D: -
V: TRBV20-1

CDR3: ASSLQGVWETQY
D: TRBD1
V: TRBV27

CDR3: ASSSTGSPYYEQY
D: -
V: TRBV5-1

CDR3: ASSPFPSSYEQY
D: -
V: TRBV7-6

CDR3: ASAVRGKYVGEQY
D: -
V: TRBV6-5

CDR3: ASSLYRDGEFSGANVLT
D: -
V: TRBV6-2/TRBV6-3